The 5 T cell receptor beta chains below were found in one sample sequenced in a study of CD8+CD57+ T cells in acquired aplastic anemia. For sequencing, patients were chosen who had shown expansion of CD8+CD57+ cells by flow cytometry. Using genomic DNA as the template, TCR beta VDJ and CDR3 profiling was carried out. TCRdb re-analysed the reads in MiXCR, keeping a single row per CDR3 protein. The table has just over 450,000 distinct CDR3 sequences, more than 25% seen once. The sequenced sample consisted of sorted CD4+, CD8+, or CD8+CD57+ T cells (not recorded which) from PBMCs. The receptors here all came from a human donor with aplastic anemia.

The V gene is TRBV20-1, the J gene TRBJ1-2; TRBD1 might be the D (6 bases). This CDR3 spans 13 amino acids. Germline V gene sequence: CDR1 DFQATT, CDR2 SNEGSKA (reference sequence). With 7 bases removed from V and 4 bases from J, the gap between germline ends came to 16 bases. Here the CDR3 reads CSERDILGYGYTF. The CDR3 DNA reads as TGCAGTGAGCGGGACATCCTCGGCTATGGCTACACCTTC.

At least ten counts were recorded for this clonotype. The rearrangement uses TRBV19 and TRBJ1-1, with 8 bases lining up with TRBD1. Trimming removed 5 bases from V and 1 base from J; junction bases left unmatched: 6. CDR3 length equals 15 residues. The germline CDR1 and CDR2 sequences are LNHDA and SQIVND (reference sequence). The CDR3 bases are TGTGCCAGTAGTGGATGGACAGGGAGGAACACTGAAGCTTTCTTT. This sequence encodes CASSGWTGRNTEAFF. Combining the CDR3 with reference TRBV19 and TRBJ1-1 gives the whole variable domain DGGITQSPKYLFRKEGQNVTLSCEQNLNHDAMYWYRQDPGQGLRLIYYSQIVNDFQKGDIAEGYSVSREKKESFPLTVTSAQKNPTAFYLCASSGWTGRNTEAFFGQGTRLTVV.

At least ten counts were recorded for this clonotype. The chain links TRBV15 to TRBJ2-1; possibly TRBD2 for D (5 bases). The CDR3 has 14 amino acids. The germline V gene has CDR1 LNHNV and CDR2 YYDKDF (reference sequence). The V gene lost 9 bases and the J gene lost 0 bases, with 12 bases spanning the gap. This CDR3 reads CATGLQSSYNEQFF. DNA for the CDR3: TGTGCCACAGGACTGCAGAGCTCCTACAATGAGCAGTTCTTC.

The rearrangement joins TRBV9 to TRBJ1-5; D is unclear. V was cut by 2 bases and J by 0 bases, with 3 bases left in between. CDR3 length: 13 residues. Germline loops: CDR1 SGDLS, CDR2 YYNGEE. The CDR3 is CASSVASNQPQHF. The CDR3 region has the DNA TGTGCCAGCAGCGTCGCTAGCAATCAGCCCCAGCATTTT.

The chain couples TRBV30 to TRBJ1-2; possible D gene TRBD1, 6 bases. Germline-derived CDR1 and CDR2 are GTSNPN and SVGIG (reference sequence). The V end was cut by 2 bases, the J end by 9 bases, with 16 bases between. This CDR3 has 13 amino acids. CDR3 DNA: TGTGCCTGGAGTAATACAGGGAAATCAAGCTACACCTTC. Translating gives CAWSNTGKSSYTF. The whole variable domain, remainder taken from reference TRBV30 and TRBJ1-2, is SQTIHQWPATLVQPVGSPLSLECTVEGTSNPNLYWYRQAAGRGLQLLFYSVGIGQISSEVPQNLSASRPQDRQFILSSKKLLLSDSGFYLCAWSNTGKSSYTFGSGTRLTVV.